This entry lists 29 T cell receptor beta chains sequenced from one sample in a study of blood T cell repertoires in COVID-19. Repertoires were generated with immunoSEQ multiplex PCR, while TCRdb's copy carries only in-frame clones and drops some. The sample contains approximately 200,000 clones, more than 70% of which appear only once. Specimen: PBMCs or T cells enriched from blood (not recorded which). The receptors stem from a woman aged 30 to 39 who had recovered from COVID-19.

The chain links TRBV5-1 to TRBJ2-1; 7 bases are a match to TRBD2. This CDR3 contains 19 residues. J was trimmed by 5 bases and V by 3 bases; bases with no gene match: 20. Looked up from germline, CDR1 is SGHRS and CDR2 is YFSETQ. This chain's CDR3 is CASSSSRVLAVLIDNEQFF. The CDR3 bases are TGCGCCAGCAGCTCCTCAAGGGTCCTAGCGGTCCTAATTGACAATGAGCAGTTCTTC.

The chain links TRBV7-9 to TRBJ1-5; D uncertain. The ends were cut back, 0 bases at V and 3 bases at J, with 9 bases in the middle. There are 15 residues in the CDR3. Germline CDR1 reads SEHNR; CDR2 reads FQNEAQ (reference sequence). The CDR3 nucleotides are TGTGCCAGCAGCTTAGCAGAGGCTAACAATCAGCCCCAGCATTTT. Encoded protein: CASSLAEANNQPQHF. Looking up the rest from reference TRBV7-9 and TRBJ1-5 gives the full variable domain: DTGVSQNPRHKITKRGQNVTFRCDPISEHNRLYWYRQTLGQGPEFLTYFQNEAQLEKSRLLSDRFSAERPKGSFSTLEIQRTEQGDSAMYLCASSLAEANNQPQHFGDGTRLSIL.

J is TRBJ1-1 and V is TRBV28; D may be TRBD1 (5 bases). V lost 6 bases and J lost 1, with 9 bases in between. This CDR3 spans 13 amino acids. Germline V lookup: CDR1 MDHEN, CDR2 SYDVKM. The CDR3 loop is CASSRQKNTEAFF. The CDR3 DNA sequence: TGTGCCAGCAGCCGACAGAAGAACACTGAAGCTTTCTTT. Filled out from reference TRBV28 and TRBJ1-1, the complete variable domain reads DVKVTQSSRYLVKRTGEKVFLECVQDMDHENMFWYRQDPGLGLRLIYFSYDVKMKEKGDIPEGYSVSREKKERFSLILESASTNQTSMYLCASSRQKNTEAFFGQGTRLTVV.

The chain joins TRBV3-1 (or the pseudogene TRBV3-2) to TRBJ1-5; D unclear. V was shortened by 3 bases and J by 4 bases, with 4 bases between the two germline ends. CDR1 and CDR2 (germline): LGHDT, YNNKEL (reference sequence). This CDR3 is 12 amino acids long. Here the CDR3 DNA reads TGTGCCAGCAGCCATGAGAATCAGCCCCAGCATTTT. Its protein is CASSHENQPQHF.

The chain couples TRBV19 to TRBJ2-3; TRBD1 might be the D (5 bases). The CDR3 is 13 residues long. Germline V gives CDR1 LNHDA, CDR2 SQIVND (reference sequence). Trimming took 7 bases from V and 2 from J, leaving 10 bases between them. CDR3 sequence (DNA): TGTGCCAGTACCCCAGGGAACACAGATACGCAGTATTTT. Amino acids: CASTPGNTDTQYF.

The chain couples TRBV27 to TRBJ2-1; a weak D match, TRBD2 (5 bases). Germline V CDR1 and CDR2: MNHEY, SMNVEV (reference sequence). This CDR3 has 14 residues. With 2 bases removed from V and 0 bases from J, the gap between germline ends came to 5 bases. CDR3 nucleotides: TGTGCCAGCAGTTTAGGAGGCTCCTACAATGAGCAGTTCTTC. Encoded protein: CASSLGGSYNEQFF.

The chain links TRBV5-1 to TRBJ2-3; D not resolved. CDR3 length: 16 amino acids. Trimming cost V 0 bases and J 2 bases, with 13 bases left between them. Germline V CDR1 and CDR2: SGHRS, YFSETQ. CDR3: CASSLDSDKNTDTQYF. The CDR3 bases are TGCGCCAGCAGCTTGGATTCCGACAAAAACACAGATACGCAGTATTTT.

The count of this clone is one. V gene TRBV5-6 combines with J gene TRBJ1-5; unclear D gene. The germline V and J ends were trimmed by 4 bases and 4 bases, with 15 bases remaining between them. Germline assignment: CDR1 SGHDT and CDR2 YYEEEE. The CDR3 runs 15 residues. The CDR3 sequence: CASSRIESTNQPQHF. The CDR3, as DNA: TGTGCCAGCAGCCGAATCGAGAGTACTAATCAGCCCCAGCATTTT. The full variable domain, completed using reference TRBV5-6 and TRBJ1-5, is DAGVTQSPTHLIKTRGQQVTLRCSPKSGHDTVSWYQQALGQGPQFIFQYYEEEERQRGNFPDRFSGHQFPNYSSELNVNALLLGDSALYLCASSRIESTNQPQHFGDGTRLSIL.

The chain recombines TRBV3-1 (or the pseudogene TRBV3-2) with TRBJ2-7; D gene unclear. Germline CDR1 and CDR2: LGHDT and YNNKEL (reference sequence). The CDR3 contains 18 residues. The germline V and J ends were trimmed by 4 bases and 1 base, with 23 bases remaining between them. Written as DNA, the CDR3 is TGTGCCAGCAGCCCCTCCCCCCTCATTATAGCCCGTTCCTACGAGCAGTACTTC. Translated: CASSPSPLIIARSYEQYF.

This clone was seen more than once but under ten times. The genes are TRBV11-2 and TRBJ2-1, with D maybe TRBD2 (5 bases). V lost 1 base to trimming and J lost 5 bases, with 18 bases between them. Per germline, CDR1 SGHAT and CDR2 FQNNGV. The CDR3 loop spans 17 amino acids. The CDR3 loop reads CASSLVLSPGDHNEQFF. For the CDR3, the DNA is TGTGCCAGCAGCTTAGTCTTATCCCCCGGGGATCACAATGAGCAGTTCTTC.

This clone came up a few times. The chain carries TRBV24-1 and TRBJ1-2; tentatively, D is TRBD1 (5 bases). The ends were cut back, 3 bases at V and 8 bases at J, with 18 bases in the middle. Germline loops: CDR1 KGHDR, CDR2 SFDVKD. The CDR3 consists of 15 residues. The CDR3 sequence is CATSDPQVAQYGYTF. The CDR3 DNA reads as TGTGCCACCAGTGATCCACAGGTGGCTCAGTACGGCTACACCTTC.

The CDR3 region is CASSADGLADNEQFF. CDR3 DNA sequence: TGTGCCAGCAGCGCCGACGGACTAGCGGACAATGAGCAGTTCTTC. V gene TRBV9 combines with J gene TRBJ2-1; 10 nucleotides agree with TRBD2. The ends lost 3 bases at V and 5 bases at J; junction bases unmatched: 5. Germline V gene sequence: CDR1 SGDLS, CDR2 YYNGEE. This CDR3 region has 15 residues.

The J gene is TRBJ2-5, the V gene TRBV5-1; D uncertain. CDR3 length: 15 amino acids. Per the germline V gene, CDR1 is SGHRS and CDR2 is YFSETQ. Between the trimmed V and J ends, which lost 6 bases and 4 bases, there was a span of 19 bases. The CDR3 nucleotides read TGCGCCAGCACCAAACATAGAGGCAATGGAGAGACCCAGTACTTC. Encoded protein: CASTKHRGNGETQYF. Full variable domain (rest looked up from reference TRBV5-1 and TRBJ2-5): KAGVTQTPRYLIKTRGQQVTLSCSPISGHRSVSWYQQTPGQGLQFLFEYFSETQRNKGNFPGRFSGRQFSNSRSEMNVSTLELGDSALYLCASTKHRGNGETQYFGPGTRLLVL.

V usage is TRBV6-5 and J usage is TRBJ1-2, with unresolved D. The CDR3 is 13 residues long. Trimming took off 10 bases at V and 3 bases at J, with 15 bases between the two ends. The germline V gene has CDR1 MNHEY and CDR2 SVGAGI. CDR3 in DNA: TGTGCCACCAAAGACATTAATTACTATGGCTACACCTTC. This codes for CATKDINYYGYTF.

The V and J genes are TRBV28 and TRBJ2-2; 10 bases are a match to TRBD2. Trimming took 5 bases from V and 5 from J; bases not matched to a gene: 8. The germline V gene encodes CDR1 MDHEN and CDR2 SYDVKM. The CDR3 is 16 amino acids. The CDR3 is CASSPSAGGRTGELFF. DNA of the CDR3: TGTGCCAGCAGTCCCTCAGCGGGAGGGCGGACCGGGGAGCTGTTTTTT.

This chain joins TRBV14 and TRBJ2-1, with 9 bases identical to TRBD2. This CDR3 is 20 amino acids long. V gave up 4 bases and J gave up 7 bases; unmatched junction bases: 23. Germline lookup yields CDR1 SGHDN and CDR2 FVKESK. CDR3 DNA: TGTGCCAGCAGCCCGTCGTTTGGGTCGCTCCGAGGACTAGCGCGAAATGAGCAGTTCTTC. Its protein product is CASSPSFGSLRGLARNEQFF.

There are a few counts of this clone. This rearrangement joins TRBV7-6 to TRBJ2-3; D gene ambiguous. Germline assignment: CDR1 SGHVS and CDR2 FNYEAQ. V gave up 2 bases and J gave up 4 bases, with 10 bases separating them. There are 14 residues in the CDR3. The CDR3 DNA follows: TGTGCCAGCAGCTTACCTGCAGTTTCAGATACGCAGTATTTT. Translating gives CASSLPAVSDTQYF.

The J gene is TRBJ2-5, the V gene TRBV25-1, with D possibly matching TRBD2 (6 bases). Germline V gene sequence: CDR1 MGHDK, CDR2 SYGVNS. CDR3 size: 16 residues. Trimming stripped 1 base from V and 6 bases from J, with 18 bases between. CDR3 residues: CASSESFFRERQTQYF. The CDR3 nucleotides are TGTGCCAGCAGTGAATCGTTCTTCCGGGAGCGGCAGACCCAGTACTTC.

The V and J genes are TRBV4-1 and TRBJ2-2; 7 nucleotides match TRBD2. Losses at the gene ends were 1 base for V and 4 bases for J; bases not matched to a gene: 6. The CDR3 runs to 16 residues. Per germline, CDR1 MGHRA and CDR2 YSYEKL. The CDR3 protein is CASSQVWGEGTGELFF. Here the CDR3 DNA reads TGCGCCAGCAGCCAAGTGTGGGGGGAGGGCACCGGGGAGCTGTTTTTT.

The V gene is TRBV12-3 or TRBV12-4, the J gene TRBJ2-7, with a tentative D call TRBD1 (6 bases). Deletions cut 2 bases from V and 5 bases from J, with 10 bases between. There are 13 residues in the CDR3. CDR3 coding DNA: TGTGCCAGCAGTTTATACAGGGTTAACGAGCAGTACTTC. This gives the protein CASSLYRVNEQYF.

The rearrangement uses TRBV9 and TRBJ2-1; TRBD1 aligns across 9 bases. From germline, CDR1 is SGDLS and CDR2 YYNGEE. V lost 0 bases, J lost 14 bases, and 9 bases stayed unmatched. This CDR3 region has 14 residues. The CDR3 loop reads CASSVGLDRGSEFF. In DNA, the CDR3 is TGTGCCAGCAGCGTAGGATTGGACAGGGGCTCTGAGTTCTTC.

V and J are TRBV3-1 (or the pseudogene TRBV3-2) and TRBJ1-4; 7 nucleotides align to TRBD1. Germline trimming cut 8 bases from V and 0 bases from J; bases unmatched to any gene: 18. The CDR3 contains 19 residues. Per the germline V gene, CDR1 is LGHDT and CDR2 is YNNKEL (reference sequence). The CDR3 spells CASPQPRDSVLSTNEKLFF. CDR3 nucleotides: TGTGCCAGCCCTCAACCCCGGGACAGCGTGCTTTCAACTAATGAAAAACTGTTTTTT.

This clone was found a few times. The sample contains more than one DNA sequence encoding this CDR3. The V call is TRBV15, the J call TRBJ2-5; the D is unclear. Germline V lookup: CDR1 LNHNV, CDR2 YYDKDF (reference sequence). V dropped 0 bases and J dropped 5 bases, with 4 bases sitting between them. The CDR3 has 12 residues. In nucleotides, the CDR3 is TGTGCCACCAGCAGAGATATCGAGACCCAGTACTTC. This gives the protein CATSRDIETQYF.

This clone has just a few counts. The chain joins TRBV29-1 to TRBJ1-1; 8 nucleotides align to TRBD1. J gave up 8 bases and V 4 bases, and 0 bases lay outside the gene matches. Per germline, CDR1 SQVTM and CDR2 ANQGSEA. The CDR3 is 10 amino acids. This CDR3 is CSVGDREAFF. The DNA for the CDR3 is TGCAGCGTTGGGGACAGGGAAGCTTTCTTT.

The chain links TRBV3-1 (or the pseudogene TRBV3-2) to TRBJ1-2; TRBD1 is a possible D gene (5 bases). Per germline, CDR1 LGHDT and CDR2 YNNKEL (reference sequence). V was cut by 3 bases and J by 7 bases, with 18 bases left in between. This CDR3 has 15 residues. This CDR3 is CASSQGKGRAAGYTF. As DNA, the CDR3 is TGTGCCAGCAGCCAGGGAAAAGGCAGGGCCGCTGGCTACACCTTC.

The gene calls are TRBV9 and TRBJ2-5, with D tentatively TRBD2 (6 bases). The germline gives CDR1 SGDLS, CDR2 YYNGEE. The CDR3 loop spans 14 amino acids. Trimming cost V 4 bases and J 7 bases, with 17 bases left between them. In nucleotides, the CDR3 is TGTGCCAGCAGCCCCCGACTAGTTGGCGGGACCCAGTACTTC. The encoded protein is CASSPRLVGGTQYF.

The chain uses TRBV7-6 and TRBJ2-2; 12 nucleotides agree with TRBD2. The germline V gene has CDR1 SGHVS and CDR2 FNYEAQ. This CDR3 is built from 17 residues. The trim removed 5 bases at V and 6 bases at J, leaving 10 bases unmatched. The CDR3 region is CASSETSGSLLPGELFF. The CDR3 nucleotides are TGTGCCAGCAGCGAGACTAGCGGGAGTCTCTTGCCCGGGGAGCTGTTTTTT.

The V and J genes are TRBV12-1 and TRBJ1-1; TRBD1 was called by the table and not checked on the DNA. TRBV12-1 is a pseudogene locus. CDR3 size: 15 residues. The CDR3 loop is CASSHCLGPGTEAFF. The CDR3 DNA reads as TGTGCCAGCAGCCATTGCCTGGGGCCCGGCACTGAAGCTTTCTTT.

The rearrangement joins TRBV3-1 (or the pseudogene TRBV3-2) to TRBJ2-1; 10 nucleotides line up with TRBD2. The CDR3 consists of 15 residues. V was clipped by 5 bases and J by 4 bases; unmatched bases: 5. The germline V gene encodes CDR1 LGHDT and CDR2 YNNKEL (reference sequence). The CDR3 is CASSYGLAEYNEQFF. The CDR3 bases are TGTGCCAGCAGCTACGGACTAGCGGAATACAATGAGCAGTTCTTC.